This entry features one TCR beta chain sequence. The CDR3 length is 14 residues. V was pared by 4 bases and J by 6 bases, with 5 bases of the junction left unmatched. From germline, CDR1 is SGHKS and CDR2 YYEKEE (reference sequence). The data belong to a study of T-cell reconstitution after alpha-beta-depleted transplantation in children. Preparing the TCRbeta library involved the use of unique molecular identifiers. TCRdb analysed the PCR reads with MiXCR anew, one entry per CDR3 protein. The repertoire holds under 350,000 distinct CDR3 sequences, with 9.9% as singletons. The chain recombines TRBV5-5 with TRBJ2-1; 9 bases map to TRBD1. The sequencing used PBMCs from the stem cell graft donor, collected from the stem cell graft. This sequence was found in a human donor who donated a stem cell graft to a child with SCID. CDR3 nucleotides: TGTGCCAGCAGCAACAGGGGGCGGGTCAATGAGCAGTTCTTC. It translates to CASSNRGRVNEQFF.